Listed here are 26 T cell receptor beta chains from one sample, sequenced in a study of technical replicates of blood from a handful of donors (dated by TCRdb to 2017 to 2019). The library was built by means of the immunoSEQ multiplex PCR assay. Held by TCRdb, this immuneACCESS table contains in-frame sequences only and omits some clones. Under half of the omission traces to an unresolved V gene where checked; the cause of the rest is unknown. Within this sample are tens of thousands of clones, with around 95% of them counted one time only. Of the sample, roughly 0.24% falls within the top ten clones. Sequenced: T cells isolated from PBMCs. These receptors all come from a human donor in good health.

The CDR3: CASSVGRRGSYEQYF. CDR3 DNA: TGTGCCAGCAGTGTGGGTCGACGGGGCTCCTACGAGCAGTACTTC. The rearrangement links TRBV6-1 to TRBJ2-7; D is possibly TRBD2 (5 bases). V shed 4 bases and J shed 0 bases, with 13 bases lying between them. CDR1 MNHNS and CDR2 SASEGT come from the germline V gene. The CDR3 runs to 15 residues.

Here the CDR3 reads CASSLGGLIGTGELFF. Here the CDR3 DNA reads TGTGCCAGCAGCTTAGGGGGGCTGATCGGCACCGGGGAGCTGTTTTTT. V gene TRBV7-2 combines with J gene TRBJ2-2; maybe TRBD1 (6 bases). The V end was cut by 1 base, the J end by 4 bases, with 13 bases between. CDR1 SGHTA and CDR2 FQGNSA come from the germline V gene. This CDR3 is built from 16 residues.

This clone was seen a single time. This sequence joins TRBV9 and TRBJ1-1; possible D gene TRBD1, 5 bases. In germline, CDR1 is SGDLS, CDR2 YYNGEE. V lost 4 bases and J lost 7, with 14 bases in between. The CDR3 runs to 13 residues. CDR3: CASSPYQGDEAFF. As DNA, the CDR3 is TGTGCCAGCAGCCCCTATCAAGGGGATGAAGCTTTCTTT.

This clone was recorded only once. The chain has TRBV4-1 and TRBJ2-4, with unresolved D. The germline V gene encodes CDR1 MGHRA and CDR2 YSYEKL. V was trimmed by 4 bases and J by 0 bases, leaving 10 bases between them. CDR3 length: 15 residues. CDR3 DNA sequence: TGCGCCAGCAGCCTCCAACTGCTAGCCAAAAACATTCAGTACTTC. Its translation: CASSLQLLAKNIQYF.

This clone showed up just a few times. CDR3 amino acids: CASSRDMNTEAFF. CDR3 DNA sequence: TGCGCCAGCAGTCGGGATATGAACACTGAAGCTTTCTTT. The genes are TRBV10-1 and TRBJ1-1; D remains unclear. Trimming cost V 5 bases and J 0 bases, with 7 bases left between them. This CDR3 comprises 13 residues. From germline, CDR1 is WNHNN and CDR2 SYGVQD (reference sequence).

This chain joins TRBV5-1 and TRBJ2-5, with a tentative D call TRBD1 (6 bases). The length of the CDR3 is 14 residues. The germline gives CDR1 SGHRS, CDR2 YFSETQ. Trimming took off 0 bases at V and 5 bases at J, with 11 bases between the two ends. The CDR3 here is CASSLALQGETQYF. In nucleotides, the CDR3 is TGCGCCAGCAGCTTGGCCCTACAGGGTGAGACCCAGTACTTC.

The gene calls are TRBV5-1 and TRBJ2-3; 7 positions match TRBD1. The CDR3 has 14 residues. V lost 4 bases to trimming and J lost 1 base; unmatched junction nucleotides: 3. The germline gives CDR1 SGHRS, CDR2 YFSETQ. In DNA form, the CDR3 reads TGCGCCAGCAGCCCAGGACAGGGCACAGATACGCAGTATTTT. As protein: CASSPGQGTDTQYF.

This rearrangement joins TRBV4-1 to TRBJ2-7; 9 nucleotides agree with TRBD2. CDR1 and CDR2 (germline): MGHRA, YSYEKL. CDR3 size: 15 residues. Trimming removed 4 bases from V and 5 bases from J; junction bases left unmatched: 9. CDR3 coding DNA: TGCGCCAGCAGCCTTATAGCGGGAGCAGTGGACGAGCAGTACTTC. Translation gives CASSLIAGAVDEQYF.

This sequence joins TRBV9 and TRBJ2-2; TRBD1 might be the D (6 bases). The germline gives CDR1 SGDLS, CDR2 YYNGEE. The CDR3 is 14 amino acids. Trimming cost V 3 bases and J 5 bases, with 11 bases left between them. DNA of the CDR3: TGTGCCAGCAGCGCACAGGGTTTGACCGGGGAGCTGTTTTTT. This gives the protein CASSAQGLTGELFF.

The rearrangement links TRBV5-1 to TRBJ2-1, with D possibly matching TRBD2 (5 bases). This CDR3 has 16 residues. V gave up 1 base and J gave up 5 bases, with 16 bases separating them. CDR1 SGHRS and CDR2 YFSETQ come from the germline V gene. In DNA form, the CDR3 reads TGCGCCAGCAGCTTGAACCCGCCGAGCGGCAACAATGAGCAGTTCTTC. Encoded protein: CASSLNPPSGNNEQFF.

The V call is TRBV18, the J call TRBJ2-2, with TRBD1 matching over 7 bases. The length of the CDR3 is 16 residues. Unmatched junction bases numbered 7, after V lost 3 bases and J lost 3 bases. Looked up from germline, CDR1 is KGHSH and CDR2 is LQKENI. The CDR3 spells CASSPFRTGDTGELFF. CDR3 nucleotides: TGTGCCAGCTCACCGTTCAGGACAGGTGACACCGGGGAGCTGTTTTTT.

The chain carries TRBV15 and TRBJ2-5; 9 bases line up with TRBD1. The CDR3 covers 17 residues. CDR1 LNHNV and CDR2 YYDKDF come from the germline V gene (reference sequence). With V trimmed by 3 bases and J by 5 bases, 13 bases remained unmatched. CDR3 in DNA: TGTGCCACCAGCAGGGGGGTGGGGACAGGGAAAGATGAGACCCAGTACTTC. Its protein is CATSRGVGTGKDETQYF.

In DNA, the CDR3 is TGCGCCAGCCGCGGGGCGGGGATAGGCCAAGAGACCCAGTACTTC. It specifies CASRGAGIGQETQYF. This chain links TRBV4-1 with TRBJ2-5, with a possible D match to TRBD2 (6 bases). V was pared by 8 bases and J by 1 base, with 17 bases between. The CDR3 consists of 15 residues. Looked up from germline, CDR1 is MGHRA and CDR2 is YSYEKL.

V and J are TRBV13 and TRBJ2-2, with 8 positions matching TRBD2. CDR3 length equals 16 residues. V shed 10 bases, J shed 1 base, and the junction held 11 bases outside the gene matches. The germline CDR1 and CDR2 sequences are PRHDT and FYEKMQ (reference sequence). The DNA for the CDR3 is TGTGCCACCCCACAACCGGGACTAGGGAACACCGGGGAGCTGTTTTTT. Translated, it gives CATPQPGLGNTGELFF.

On this clone: Germline is not matched at one junction end, which may reflect a read error. For the CDR3, the DNA is TGTGCTAGCAGTTCCGGACAGGGGAGAGATACGCAGTATTTT. It is translated as CASSSGQGRDTQYF. The chain uses TRBV7-7 and TRBJ2-3; TRBD1 agrees at 9 bases. Per the germline V gene, CDR1 is SSHAT and CDR2 is FNYEAQ (reference sequence). This CDR3 contains 14 residues.

The V call is TRBV1, the J call TRBJ2-5; the table's D call, TRBD2, has no DNA check behind it. TRBV1 constitutes a pseudogene. The CDR3 runs to 15 residues. The CDR3, as DNA: TGCACCAGCAGCTTTCAAACGGGACTGGAGCGGACCCAGTACTTC. Protein product: CTSSFQTGLERTQYF.

V is TRBV5-1 and J is TRBJ2-1; D possibly corresponds to TRBD2 (5 bases). The germline CDR1 and CDR2 sequences are SGHRS and YFSETQ. The CDR3 is made up of 14 amino acids. Trimming shortened V by 0 bases and J by 8 bases, and 12 bases separated the two germline ends. CDR3 loop: CASSLEGGGDEQFF. CDR3 sequence (DNA): TGCGCCAGCAGCTTGGAGGGTGGAGGTGATGAGCAGTTCTTC.

For this clone: Relative to the germline gene, one junction end is altered; a read error may explain this. The V and J genes are TRBV7-7 and TRBJ2-1; tentative D call: TRBD2 (6 bases). This CDR3 is built from 15 residues. CDR1 and CDR2 (germline): SSHAT, FNYEAQ (reference sequence). The CDR3 here is CASSLEPGDPREQFF. DNA for the CDR3: TGTGCTAGCAGCTTAGAGCCGGGGGACCCCAGGGAGCAGTTCTTC.

The table lists this clone with a count of one. The chain is built from TRBV6-5 and TRBJ1-2, with D uncertain. From germline, CDR1 is MNHEY and CDR2 SVGAGI. V dropped 9 bases and J dropped 4 bases, with 12 bases sitting between them. The length of the CDR3 is 12 residues. CDR3 sequence reads: CASFEMVYGYTF. The CDR3 nucleotides are TGTGCCAGTTTCGAGATGGTCTATGGCTACACCTTC.

The V and J genes are TRBV11-2 and TRBJ2-3, with 7 bases that match TRBD2. The V gene's germline CDR1 is SGHAT and CDR2 FQNNGV. This CDR3 is built from 18 residues. V trimming: 2 bases; J trimming: 2 bases; junction bases outside the gene matches: 13. CDR3 amino acids: CASSLRRRSGTPTDTQYF. In DNA form, the CDR3 reads TGTGCCAGCAGCTTACGCCGCCGGAGCGGGACCCCCACAGATACGCAGTATTTT.

The V gene is TRBV19, the J gene TRBJ2-1; possible D gene TRBD1, 5 bases. The germline gives CDR1 LNHDA, CDR2 SQIVND (reference sequence). Trimming cost V 4 bases and J 5 bases, with 12 bases left between them. This CDR3 is built from 14 residues. CDR3 in DNA: TGTGCCAGTAGTAGGGCAGGGCCAAACAATGAGCAGTTCTTC. Amino acid sequence: CASSRAGPNNEQFF.

The V and J genes are TRBV27 and TRBJ2-7, with TRBD1 matching over 11 bases. The CDR3 is 15 residues long. After removal of 5 bases from V and 5 bases from J, the junction contained 8 bases not matched to a gene. CDR1 is MNHEY, CDR2 SMNVEV, per germline (reference sequence). CDR3 in amino acids: CASSTPGTGGDEQYF. The CDR3 nucleotides are TGTGCCAGCAGTACACCAGGGACAGGGGGTGACGAGCAGTACTTC.

The CDR3 here is CASSPGTSGTQYF. The DNA of the CDR3 is TGTGCCAGCAGTCCCGGGACTTCTGGGACCCAGTACTTC. The rearrangement joins TRBV27 to TRBJ2-5; D is perhaps TRBD2 (6 bases). This CDR3 has 13 amino acids. V was shortened by 5 bases and J by 7 bases, with 14 bases between the two germline ends. The germline gives CDR1 MNHEY, CDR2 SMNVEV (reference sequence).

The sample holds one count of this clone. The CDR3 loop is CASSRGLAGGLGEFF. CDR3 bases: TGTGCCAGCAGCCGGGGACTAGCGGGAGGCTTAGGAGAGTTCTTC. The chain is built from TRBV6-5 and TRBJ2-1, with 15 bases fitting TRBD2. CDR1 and CDR2 from the germline V gene are MNHEY and SVGAGI. J lost 14 bases, V lost 6 bases, and 11 bases had no gene match. The CDR3 has 15 residues.

DNA of the CDR3: TGTGCCAGCAGCCAGCTGAGCGGGAATCTCGGAGAGACCCAGTACTTC. It translates to CASSQLSGNLGETQYF. The chain employs TRBV14 and TRBJ2-5; TRBD2 agrees at 7 bases. J lost 4 bases, V lost 3 bases, and 11 bases had no gene match. The CDR3 is 16 amino acids. CDR1 and CDR2 from the germline V gene are SGHDN and FVKESK.

Here the CDR3 DNA reads TGTGCCAGCAGCTACGGACTAGCGGGGGGGAACCAAGAGACCCAGTACTTC. It is translated as CASSYGLAGGNQETQYF. This sequence joins TRBV11-3 and TRBJ2-5; 15 nucleotides align to TRBD2. The germline gives CDR1 SGHNT, CDR2 YENEEA. The length of the CDR3 is 17 residues. Losses at the gene ends were 4 bases for V and 0 bases for J; bases not matched to a gene: 3.